Listed below are T cell receptor beta chains from one sample, sequenced in a study of cytomegalovirus exposure and HLA in healthy donors. The table came from immunoSEQ multiplex PCR; TCRdb's copy has only in-frame clones and leaves some out. The table lists 90,000 to 110,000 clones, roughly an eighth of them singletons. Material: PBMCs. These receptors all come from a man aged 35 to 55 in good health and CMV-seropositive. Both conserved end residues are part of each CDR3. The order of the fields is CDR3 DNA, CDR3 protein, D gene, J gene, clone size, V gene. D genes are given only for firm matches. Some rows have no size entry. The others give once, few or many, or a class for an expanded clone.

DNA: TGTGCCAGCAGCATCGATTTGGTCCGGTATCCTCGGACTGAAGCTTTCTTT
CDR3: CASSIDLVRYPRTEAFF
D: .
J: TRBJ1-1
size: few
V: TRBV11-2

DNA: TGCGCCAGCAGCAACAGGGCCTGGAACACTGAAGCTTTCTTT
CDR3: CASSNRAWNTEAFF
D: .
J: TRBJ1-1
size: .
V: TRBV10-2

DNA: TGCGCCAGCAGCCAAGCACGGCGGGTTGCCTACAATGAGCAGTTCTTC
CDR3: CASSQARRVAYNEQFF
D: .
J: TRBJ2-1
size: few
V: TRBV4-1

DNA: TGCAGGGTCGGCGGCGGCTATACCTTC
CDR3: CRVGGGYTF
D: .
J: TRBJ1-2
size: .
V: TRBV29-1

DNA: TGTGCTAGTGGTTTGGGAGGGCCCGCTGAAGCTTTCTTT
CDR3: CASGLGGPAEAFF
D: .
J: TRBJ1-1
size: .
V: TRBV12-5

DNA: TGTGCCAGCAGCTTAGCAGCGGGACTTGTAACCGGGGAGCTGTTTTTT
CDR3: CASSLAAGLVTGELFF
D: TRBD2
J: TRBJ2-2
size: .
V: TRBV7-6

DNA: TGTGCCAGCAGTTACTCGACAGGCAATAATGAAAAACTGTTTTTT
CDR3: CASSYSTGNNEKLFF
D: .
J: TRBJ1-4
size: .
V: TRBV6-6

DNA: TGTGCCAGCAGCCCCCGGACAGGGACCACCTACGAGCAGTACTTC
CDR3: CASSPRTGTTYEQYF
D: TRBD1
J: TRBJ2-7
size: .
V: TRBV7-8

DNA: TGTGCCAGCAGCATAATAGCGGGAGGGAACAATGAGCAGTTCTTC
CDR3: CASSIIAGGNNEQFF
D: TRBD2
J: TRBJ2-1
size: few
V: TRBV7-2

DNA: TGTGCTAGTGGTTTGACTCGGCGGGCCCCAGATACGCAGTATTTT
CDR3: CASGLTRRAPDTQYF
D: .
J: TRBJ2-3
size: .
V: TRBV12-5

DNA: TGCGCCAGCAGCATTACTAGCGCCAGCACAGATACGCAGTATTTT
CDR3: CASSITSASTDTQYF
D: TRBD2
J: TRBJ2-3
size: few
V: TRBV5-1

DNA: TGCAGCGTTGAAGATCCCGGGAGCCTGGGTAATGAGCAGTTCTTC
CDR3: CSVEDPGSLGNEQFF
D: .
J: TRBJ2-1
size: few
V: TRBV29-1

DNA: TGTGCCAGCAGTCCCCGCAGGGGTAGCAATCAGCCCCAGCATTTT
CDR3: CASSPRRGSNQPQHF
D: .
J: TRBJ1-5
size: .
V: TRBV27

DNA: TGTGCCAGCAGCCCATACACTGAAGCTTTCTTT
CDR3: CASSPYTEAFF
D: .
J: TRBJ1-1
size: few
V: TRBV7-9

DNA: TGCGCCAGCAGCCAAGATGGAGGATCCTCCCGAGGCACTGAAGCTTTCTTT
CDR3: CASSQDGGSSRGTEAFF
D: .
J: TRBJ1-1
size: few
V: TRBV4-1

DNA: TGTGCCAGCAGTTACGGACTAGCGGGAGAGGACAATGAGCAGTTCTTC
CDR3: CASSYGLAGEDNEQFF
D: TRBD2
J: TRBJ2-1
size: .
V: TRBV6-6

DNA: TGTGCCAGCAGTTTCGGGACTAAGGGCACTGAAGCTTTCTTT
CDR3: CASSFGTKGTEAFF
D: .
J: TRBJ1-1
size: .
V: TRBV27

DNA: TGTGCCAGCAGTGGTAGCGGGAGACTCTACGAGCAGTACTTC
CDR3: CASSGSGRLYEQYF
D: TRBD2
J: TRBJ2-7
size: few
V: TRBV6-1

DNA: TGTGCCAGTAAACAGCAGCCAACTAATGAAAAACTGTTTTTT
CDR3: CASKQQPTNEKLFF
D: .
J: TRBJ1-4
size: few
V: TRBV6-1

DNA: TGTGCCATCAGTGAGAGACAGGGGAGGAATGAGCAGTTCTTC
CDR3: CAISERQGRNEQFF
D: TRBD1
J: TRBJ2-1
size: .
V: TRBV10-3

DNA: TGTGCCAGCAGCTTAGCGCAACCATTCCGGTACGAGCAGTACTTC
CDR3: CASSLAQPFRYEQYF
D: .
J: TRBJ2-7
size: .
V: TRBV7-2

DNA: TGTGCCTGGAGTCGACTAGCGGGAGTCGGTGGGCCAGATACGCAGTATTTT
CDR3: CAWSRLAGVGGPDTQYF
D: TRBD2
J: TRBJ2-3
size: few
V: TRBV30

DNA: TGCGCCAGCAGCCCGGAGGCCGCGACATTCAAGGGCGGCTACACCTTC
CDR3: CASSPEAATFKGGYTF
D: .
J: TRBJ1-2
size: few
V: TRBV5-1

DNA: TGTGCCAGCAGCTCCTACGCTATTTTCGACATCGATGGCTACACCTTC
CDR3: CASSSYAIFDIDGYTF
D: .
J: TRBJ1-2
size: .
V: TRBV7-2